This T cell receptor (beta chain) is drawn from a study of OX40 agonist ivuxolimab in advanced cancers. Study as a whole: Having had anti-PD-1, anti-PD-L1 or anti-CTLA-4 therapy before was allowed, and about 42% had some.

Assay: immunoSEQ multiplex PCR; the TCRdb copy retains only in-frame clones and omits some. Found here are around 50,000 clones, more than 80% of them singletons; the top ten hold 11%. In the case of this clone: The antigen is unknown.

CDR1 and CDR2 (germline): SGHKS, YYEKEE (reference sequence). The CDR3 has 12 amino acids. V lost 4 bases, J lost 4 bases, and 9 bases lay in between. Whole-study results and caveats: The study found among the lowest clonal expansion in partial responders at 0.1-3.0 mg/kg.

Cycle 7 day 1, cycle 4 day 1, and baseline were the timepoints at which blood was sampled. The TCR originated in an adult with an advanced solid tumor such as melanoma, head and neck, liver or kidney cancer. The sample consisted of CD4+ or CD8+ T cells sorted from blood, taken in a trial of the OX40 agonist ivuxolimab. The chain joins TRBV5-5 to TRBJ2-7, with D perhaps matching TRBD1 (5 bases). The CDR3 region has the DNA TGTGCCAGCAGCCCTCAGGGATACGAGCAGTACTTC. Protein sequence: CASSPQGYEQYF.